A selection of T cell receptor beta chains follows, all from one sample in a study of T cell repertoires in aging, cancer and after chemotherapy. TCRdb reanalysed the multiplex PCR reads using MiXCR and keeps one entry per CDR3 protein. Here the sample spans 1,500 or so distinct CDR3 sequences, roughly 20% being singletons. Sample: blood. These receptors were collected from a human donor with a solid tumor. Each CDR3 is given with its conserved first and last residue. D genes are given only for firm matches. The size of a clone is reported for some rows only, either as once, few or many, or as a class for expanded clones.

V: TRBV5-6
D: TRBD1
J: TRBJ1-4
size: once
CDR3: CASSLGTARFEKLFF
DNA: TGCGCCAGCAGCTTGGGGACAGCCCGATTCGAAAAACTGTTTTTT

V: TRBV15
D: NA
J: TRBJ1-5
size: medium-sized
CDR3: CATSRVPGADQPQHF
DNA: TGTGCCACCAGCAGAGTCCCGGGGGCGGATCAGCCCCAGCATTTT

V: TRBV5-5
D: NA
J: TRBJ2-3
size: medium-sized
CDR3: CASSNRAQTSTDTQYF
DNA: TGTGCCAGCAGCAACAGGGCCCAAACAAGCACAGATACGCAGTATTTT

V: TRBV6-5
D: NA
J: TRBJ2-7
size: medium-sized
CDR3: CASSSSGTYSYEQYF
DNA: TGTGCCAGCAGTTCCTCCGGGACCTACTCCTACGAGCAGTACTTC

V: TRBV12-3/TRBV12-4
D: TRBD2
J: TRBJ2-1
size: NA
CDR3: CASSSGGKYNEQFF
DNA: TGTGCCAGCAGTAGCGGGGGGAAATACAATGAGCAGTTCTTC

V: TRBV5-1
D: NA
J: TRBJ2-3
size: few
CDR3: CASSQGRDTQYF
DNA: TGCGCCAGCAGCCAGGGTAGGGATACGCAGTATTTT

V: TRBV4-2
D: NA
J: TRBJ1-4
size: NA
CDR3: CASRHGWVGGEKLFF
DNA: TGCGCCAGCCGCCACGGCTGGGTAGGGGGTGAAAAATTGTTTTTT

V: TRBV6-2/TRBV6-3
D: NA
J: TRBJ2-1
size: medium-sized
CDR3: CASSGTATSGQFF
DNA: TGTGCCAGTTCCGGGACCGCTACCTCAGGGCAGTTCTTC

V: TRBV18
D: NA
J: TRBJ2-5
size: medium-sized
CDR3: CASSSRDSQETQYF
DNA: TGTGCCAGCTCATCGCGGGACAGCCAAGAGACCCAGTACTTC

V: TRBV6-1
D: NA
J: TRBJ2-3
size: medium-sized
CDR3: CASKTWRRDTQYF
DNA: TGTGCCAGCAAAACGTGGCGGAGAGATACGCAGTATTTT